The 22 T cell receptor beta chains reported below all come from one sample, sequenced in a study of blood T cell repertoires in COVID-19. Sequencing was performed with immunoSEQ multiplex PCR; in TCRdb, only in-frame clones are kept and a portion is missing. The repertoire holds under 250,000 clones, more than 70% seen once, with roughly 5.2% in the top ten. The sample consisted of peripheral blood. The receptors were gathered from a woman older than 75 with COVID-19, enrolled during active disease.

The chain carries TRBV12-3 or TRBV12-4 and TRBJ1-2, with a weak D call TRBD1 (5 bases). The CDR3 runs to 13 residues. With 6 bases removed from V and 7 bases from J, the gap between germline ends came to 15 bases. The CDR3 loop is CASSLAGARGYTF. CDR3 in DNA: TGTGCCAGCAGCCTGGCTGGGGCCCGTGGCTACACCTTC.

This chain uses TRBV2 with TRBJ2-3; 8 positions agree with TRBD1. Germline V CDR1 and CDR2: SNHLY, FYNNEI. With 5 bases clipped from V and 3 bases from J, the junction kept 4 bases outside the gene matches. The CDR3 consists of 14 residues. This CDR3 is CASSRQGQTDTQYF. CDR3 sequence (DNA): TGTGCCAGCAGTCGACAGGGGCAAACAGATACGCAGTATTTT.

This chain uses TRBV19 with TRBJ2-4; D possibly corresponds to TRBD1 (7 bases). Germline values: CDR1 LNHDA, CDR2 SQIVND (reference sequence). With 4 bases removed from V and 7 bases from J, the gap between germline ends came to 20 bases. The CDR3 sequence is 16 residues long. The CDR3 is CASSSGTAKTGNIQYF. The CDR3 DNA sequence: TGTGCCAGTAGTAGCGGGACAGCAAAAACTGGGAACATTCAGTACTTC.

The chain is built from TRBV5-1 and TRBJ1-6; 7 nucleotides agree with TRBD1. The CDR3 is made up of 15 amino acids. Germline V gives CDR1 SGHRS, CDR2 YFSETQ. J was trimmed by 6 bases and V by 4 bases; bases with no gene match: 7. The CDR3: CASSPQGLSNSPLHF. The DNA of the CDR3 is TGCGCCAGCAGCCCACAGGGGCTTTCTAATTCACCCCTCCACTTT.

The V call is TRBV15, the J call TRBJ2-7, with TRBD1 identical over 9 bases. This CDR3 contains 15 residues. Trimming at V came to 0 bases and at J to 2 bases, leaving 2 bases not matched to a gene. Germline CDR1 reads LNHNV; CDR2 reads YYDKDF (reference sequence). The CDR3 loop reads CATSRERDRAYEQYF. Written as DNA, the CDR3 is TGTGCCACCAGCAGAGAACGGGACAGGGCCTACGAGCAGTACTTC.

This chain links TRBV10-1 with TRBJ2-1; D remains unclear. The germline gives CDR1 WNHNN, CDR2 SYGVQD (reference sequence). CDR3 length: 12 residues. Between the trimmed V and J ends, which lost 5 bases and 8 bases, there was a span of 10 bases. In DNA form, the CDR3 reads TGCGCCAGCAGTTCTCAAGCGCATGAGCAGTTCTTC. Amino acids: CASSSQAHEQFF.

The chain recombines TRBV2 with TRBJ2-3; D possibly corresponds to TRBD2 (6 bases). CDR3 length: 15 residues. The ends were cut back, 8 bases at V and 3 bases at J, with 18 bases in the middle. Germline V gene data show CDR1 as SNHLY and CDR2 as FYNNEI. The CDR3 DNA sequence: TGTGCCAGCGATCGAGGCGGGGTAAGGACAGATACGCAGTATTTT. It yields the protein CASDRGGVRTDTQYF.

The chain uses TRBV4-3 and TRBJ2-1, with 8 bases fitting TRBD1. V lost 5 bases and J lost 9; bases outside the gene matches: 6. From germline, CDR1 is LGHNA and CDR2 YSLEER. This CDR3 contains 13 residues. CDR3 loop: CASSRDRLGEQFF. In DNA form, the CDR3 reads TGCGCCAGCAGCAGGGACAGGCTAGGTGAGCAGTTCTTC.

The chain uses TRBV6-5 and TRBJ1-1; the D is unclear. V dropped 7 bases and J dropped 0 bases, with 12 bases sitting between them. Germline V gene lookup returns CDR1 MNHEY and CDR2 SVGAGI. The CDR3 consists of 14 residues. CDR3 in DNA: TGTGCCAGCATCCCAGGCATCATGAACACTGAAGCTTTCTTT. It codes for CASIPGIMNTEAFF.

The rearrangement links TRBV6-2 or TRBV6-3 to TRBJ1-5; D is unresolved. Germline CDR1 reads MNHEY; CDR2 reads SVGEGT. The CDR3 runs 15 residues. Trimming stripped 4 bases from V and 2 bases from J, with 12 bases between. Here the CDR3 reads CASSLLGSGNQPQHF. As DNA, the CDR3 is TGTGCCAGCAGTTTATTGGGTAGCGGCAATCAGCCCCAGCATTTT.

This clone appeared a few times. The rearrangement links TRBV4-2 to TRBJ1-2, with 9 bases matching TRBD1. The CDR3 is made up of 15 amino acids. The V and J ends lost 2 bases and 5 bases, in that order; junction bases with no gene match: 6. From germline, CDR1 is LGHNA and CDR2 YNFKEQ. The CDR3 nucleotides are TGTGCCAGCAGCCAATCTCCCGGGACAGGGTATGGCTACACCTTC. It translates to CASSQSPGTGYGYTF.

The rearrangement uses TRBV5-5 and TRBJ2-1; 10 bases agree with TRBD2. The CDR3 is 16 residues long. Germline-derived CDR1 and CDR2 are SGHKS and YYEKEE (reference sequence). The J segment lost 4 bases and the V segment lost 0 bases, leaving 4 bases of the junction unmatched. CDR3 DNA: TGTGCCAGCAGCTTGGGTCTAGCGGGGGAGTACAATGAGCAGTTCTTC. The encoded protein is CASSLGLAGEYNEQFF.

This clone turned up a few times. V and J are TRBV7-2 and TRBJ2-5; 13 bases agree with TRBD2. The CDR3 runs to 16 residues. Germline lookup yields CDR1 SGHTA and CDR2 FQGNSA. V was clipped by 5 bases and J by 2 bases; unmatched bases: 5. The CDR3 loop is CASSPRTSGGQETQYF. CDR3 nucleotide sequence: TGTGCCAGCAGCCCCCGGACTAGCGGGGGACAAGAGACCCAGTACTTC.

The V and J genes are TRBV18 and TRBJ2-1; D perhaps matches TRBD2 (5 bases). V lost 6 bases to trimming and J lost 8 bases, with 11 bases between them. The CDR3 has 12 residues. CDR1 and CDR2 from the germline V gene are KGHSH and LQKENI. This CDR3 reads CASSTDGDEQFF. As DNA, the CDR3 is TGTGCCAGCTCTACAGACGGGGATGAGCAGTTCTTC.

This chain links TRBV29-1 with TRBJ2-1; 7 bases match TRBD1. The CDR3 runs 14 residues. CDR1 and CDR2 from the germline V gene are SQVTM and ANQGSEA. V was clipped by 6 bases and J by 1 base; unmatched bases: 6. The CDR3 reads CSVTGTESYNEQFF. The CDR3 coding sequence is TGCAGCGTCACCGGGACAGAGTCCTACAATGAGCAGTTCTTC.

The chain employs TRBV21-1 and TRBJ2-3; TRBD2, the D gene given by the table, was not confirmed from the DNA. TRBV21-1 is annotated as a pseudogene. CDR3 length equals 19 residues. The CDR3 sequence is CATDLRGLAGAISTDTQYF. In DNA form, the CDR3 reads TGTGCCACCGATCTCCGGGGACTAGCGGGGGCGATAAGCACAGATACGCAGTATTTT.

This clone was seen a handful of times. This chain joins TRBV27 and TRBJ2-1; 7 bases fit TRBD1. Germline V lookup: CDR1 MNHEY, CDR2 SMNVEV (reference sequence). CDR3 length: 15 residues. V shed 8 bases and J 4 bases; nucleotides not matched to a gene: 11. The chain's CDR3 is CASSLKGQKYNEQFF. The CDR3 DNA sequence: TGTGCCAGCTCTCTTAAGGGACAGAAGTACAATGAGCAGTTCTTC.

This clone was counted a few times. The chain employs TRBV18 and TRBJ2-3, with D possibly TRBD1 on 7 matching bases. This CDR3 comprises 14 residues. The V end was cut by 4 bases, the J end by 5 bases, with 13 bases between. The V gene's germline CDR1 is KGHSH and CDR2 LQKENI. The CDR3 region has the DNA TGTGCCAGCTCACTCAGGCAGGGGGGAGATACGCAGTATTTT. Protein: CASSLRQGGDTQYF.

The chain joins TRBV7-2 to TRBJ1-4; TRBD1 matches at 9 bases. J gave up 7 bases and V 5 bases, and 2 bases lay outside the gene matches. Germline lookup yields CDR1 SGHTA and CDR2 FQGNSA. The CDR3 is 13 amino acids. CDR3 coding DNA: TGTGCCAGCAGCAACAGGGGGCGTGAAAAACTGTTTTTT. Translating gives CASSNRGREKLFF.

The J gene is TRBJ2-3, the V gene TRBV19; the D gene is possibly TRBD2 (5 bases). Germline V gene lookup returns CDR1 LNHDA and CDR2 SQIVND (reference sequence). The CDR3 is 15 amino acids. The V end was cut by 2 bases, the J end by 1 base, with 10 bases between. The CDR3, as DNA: TGTGCCAGTAGTATAACGAGGGTTGGCACAGATACGCAGTATTTT. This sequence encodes CASSITRVGTDTQYF.

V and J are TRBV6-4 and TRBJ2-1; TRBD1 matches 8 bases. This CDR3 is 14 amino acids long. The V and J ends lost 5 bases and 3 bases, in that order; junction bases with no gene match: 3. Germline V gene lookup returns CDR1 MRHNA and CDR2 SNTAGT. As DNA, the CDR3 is TGTGCCAGCAGTTCCGGACAGGGCTACAATGAGCAGTTCTTC. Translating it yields CASSSGQGYNEQFF.

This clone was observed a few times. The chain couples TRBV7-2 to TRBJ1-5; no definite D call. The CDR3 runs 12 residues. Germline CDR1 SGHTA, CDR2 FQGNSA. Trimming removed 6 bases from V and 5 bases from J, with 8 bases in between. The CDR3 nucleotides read TGTGCCAGCAGTCTTAGTTATCAGCCCCAGCATTTT. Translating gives CASSLSYQPQHF.